This T cell receptor (beta chain) was sequenced in a study of shared clonotypes between healthy human individuals. Only in-frame clones appear in the TCRdb table, and some are missing; sequencing was by immunoSEQ multiplex PCR. The table has more than 400,000 clones, 81% seen once. Germline V gene sequence: CDR1 MNHEY, CDR2 SVGAGI. CDR3 size: 13 residues. V dropped 8 bases and J dropped 6; count of bases not matched to a gene: 7. The chain has TRBV6-5 and TRBJ2-3, with 8 bases lining up with TRBD1. Specimen: PBMCs. The TCR sequence derives from a woman aged 40 to 50 in good health. Some clones in this sample may be carry-over from other donors' samples. As DNA, the CDR3 is TGTGCCAGCTTCACGACAGGGGCCGATACGCAGTATTTT. Its translation: CASFTTGADTQYF.